The T cell receptor (beta chain) described here comes from a study of PD-1 blockade in mismatch repair-deficient tumors. CDR1 SGHTA and CDR2 FQGTGA come from the germline V gene. The CDR3 consists of 16 residues. Sequencing was performed with immunoSEQ multiplex PCR; in TCRdb, only in-frame clones are kept and a portion is missing. Of around 110,000 clones detected, 65% to 80% appear once; the ten largest clones hold 4.5% to 5.5%. A remark on this clone: A read error may produce the germline difference seen at one junction end.

The chain has TRBV7-3 and TRBJ2-1; 8 bases agree with TRBD2. The source was peripheral blood, collected around 60 weeks after starting pembrolizumab. The sequence was obtained from an adult with mismatch repair-deficient cancer. The CDR3 bases are TGTGCCAGCAGCCTAACACTAGCGGCCATACTCAATGAGCAGTTCTTC. Protein product: CASSLTLAAILNEQFF.